This TCR beta chain was identified in a study of T cell responses to AZD1222 COVID-19 vaccine. Germline lookup yields CDR1 GTSNPN and CDR2 SVGIG (reference sequence). The V end was cut by 1 base, the J end by 4 bases, with 12 bases between. This CDR3 spans 14 amino acids. The protocol was immunoSEQ multiplex PCR, while the TCRdb copy is restricted to in-frame clones and leaves out a portion. The profile shows some 150,000 clones, around 90% of them singletons. Broader study findings: White British ancestry dominated among donors, who included more females, and clonal diversity was possibly underestimated. Spike-specific TCRs gained breadth and depth after people received two AZD1222 doses. Only a handful of AZD1222 recipients were seropositive at baseline. Spike-spanning, vaccine-associated CD4 TCRs were dominant at 160-218 and 743-854.

Remarks on this clone: What it binds is unknown.

The chain is built from TRBV30 and TRBJ2-3; the D gene is possibly TRBD2 (5 bases). Source: peripheral blood, taken on day 0 of AZD1222 vaccination. This receptor was identified in an adult in good health. DNA for the CDR3: TGTGCCTGGAGTGGCCCAATCGGGGCAGATACGCAGTATTTT. It codes for CAWSGPIGADTQYF.